The rows below give T cell receptor beta chains drawn from one sample of a study of shared T cell receptors in the human thymus. Profiled with immunoSEQ multiplex PCR; TCRdb holds only in-frame clones, not every one. The sample carries approximately 580,000 clones, approximately 78% recorded once. The same specimen was also included in a second study, on human thymus T cells.

Sequencing was carried out using thymocytes. Receptors originate from a boy less than two years old with a congenital heart defect. The CDR3 runs from the conserved cysteine through the conserved F or W. Fields, in order: D gene, J gene, clone size, V gene, CDR3 protein, CDR3 DNA. The D gene is left open where the match is weak. Some rows mark clone size as missing; the rest say once, few, many or name a class of expanded clone.

d_call: TRBD1; j_call: TRBJ2-7; clone_size: .; v_call: TRBV6-1; cdr3_aa: CASSERQGEPYEQYF; cdr3_nt: TGTGCCAGCAGTGAAAGGCAGGGGGAGCCCTACGAGCAGTACTTC
d_call: .; j_call: TRBJ2-5; clone_size: .; v_call: TRBV30; cdr3_aa: CAWTGREETQYF; cdr3_nt: TGTGCCTGGACGGGCAGGGAAGAGACCCAGTACTTC
d_call: .; j_call: TRBJ2-7; clone_size: .; v_call: TRBV27; cdr3_aa: CASSPREGSSYEQYF; cdr3_nt: TGTGCCAGCAGCCCGAGAGAAGGGAGCTCCTACGAGCAGTACTTC
d_call: .; j_call: TRBJ2-2; clone_size: .; v_call: TRBV19; cdr3_aa: CASSIHGLSNTGELFF; cdr3_nt: TGTGCCAGTAGTATTCACGGACTGTCGAACACCGGGGAGCTGTTTTTT
d_call: TRBD1; j_call: TRBJ2-7; clone_size: few; v_call: TRBV5-4; cdr3_aa: CASSPDRVGYEQYF; cdr3_nt: TGTGCCAGCAGTCCGGACAGGGTAGGGTACGAGCAGTACTTC
d_call: TRBD2; j_call: TRBJ2-1; clone_size: .; v_call: TRBV30; cdr3_aa: CAWNKSESGSPYNEQFF; cdr3_nt: TGTGCCTGGAACAAATCAGAGAGCGGGAGTCCCTACAATGAGCAGTTCTTC
d_call: .; j_call: TRBJ2-5; clone_size: .; v_call: TRBV19; cdr3_aa: CASSDGEYQETQYF; cdr3_nt: TGTGCCAGTAGTGACGGAGAGTACCAAGAGACCCAGTACTTC
d_call: .; j_call: TRBJ2-3; clone_size: .; v_call: TRBV27; cdr3_aa: CASSLEGHPTPDTQYF; cdr3_nt: TGTGCCAGCAGTTTAGAGGGACACCCCACACCAGATACGCAGTATTTT
d_call: TRBD2; j_call: TRBJ2-7; clone_size: .; v_call: TRBV5-6; cdr3_aa: CASSPGLAGIYLPAYEQYF; cdr3_nt: TGTGCCAGCAGCCCCGGACTAGCGGGAATATACCTGCCGGCCTACGAGCAGTACTTC
d_call: .; j_call: TRBJ2-5; clone_size: .; v_call: TRBV2; cdr3_aa: CASSEAPLYKTSGGAETQYF; cdr3_nt: TGTGCCAGCAGTGAAGCGCCCTTGTACAAGACCAGCGGAGGCGCTGAGACCCAGTACTTC
d_call: TRBD1; j_call: TRBJ2-2; clone_size: .; v_call: TRBV5-1; cdr3_aa: CASSSRDRGPNTGELFF; cdr3_nt: TGCGCCAGCAGCTCCCGGGACAGGGGTCCGAACACCGGGGAGCTGTTTTTT
d_call: TRBD1; j_call: TRBJ2-2; clone_size: .; v_call: TRBV27; cdr3_aa: CASSPRDSVDSGELFF; cdr3_nt: TGTGCCAGCAGTCCTCGGGACAGTGTGGATTCCGGGGAGCTGTTTTTT
d_call: .; j_call: TRBJ2-7; clone_size: once; v_call: TRBV25-1; cdr3_aa: CASSASGTYEQYF; cdr3_nt: TGTGCCAGCAGTGCCTCCGGGACCTACGAGCAGTACTTC
d_call: TRBD1; j_call: TRBJ1-5; clone_size: .; v_call: TRBV19; cdr3_aa: CASIRTGSEYSNQPQHF; cdr3_nt: TGTGCCAGTATTAGGACAGGGAGCGAATATAGCAATCAGCCCCAGCATTTT
d_call: TRBD1; j_call: TRBJ2-1; clone_size: .; v_call: TRBV11-2; cdr3_aa: CASTARGGTGPKNEQFF; cdr3_nt: TGTGCCAGCACTGCTAGGGGGGGGACAGGGCCGAAGAATGAGCAGTTCTTC
d_call: .; j_call: TRBJ2-1; clone_size: .; v_call: TRBV5-5; cdr3_aa: CASSETSTDSYNEQFF; cdr3_nt: TGTGCCAGCAGCGAGACTAGTACAGATTCCTACAATGAGCAGTTCTTC
d_call: TRBD1; j_call: TRBJ2-1; clone_size: .; v_call: TRBV2; cdr3_aa: CASRVDRAPYNEQFF; cdr3_nt: TGTGCCAGCAGGGTGGACAGGGCCCCCTACAATGAGCAGTTCTTC
d_call: TRBD2; j_call: TRBJ2-7; clone_size: .; v_call: TRBV9; cdr3_aa: CASSVGWTSGYEQYF; cdr3_nt: TGTGCCAGCAGCGTAGGGTGGACTAGCGGCTACGAGCAGTACTTC
d_call: TRBD2; j_call: TRBJ2-7; clone_size: .; v_call: TRBV14; cdr3_aa: CASSQSGRSYEQYF; cdr3_nt: TGTGCCAGCAGCCAAAGCGGGAGATCCTACGAGCAGTACTTC
d_call: TRBD2; j_call: TRBJ2-3; clone_size: .; v_call: TRBV5-1; cdr3_aa: CASSPGLADTDTQYF; cdr3_nt: TGCGCCAGCAGCCCGGGACTAGCGGACACAGATACGCAGTATTTT
d_call: TRBD2; j_call: TRBJ2-1; clone_size: .; v_call: TRBV7-3; cdr3_aa: CASSLKGTSGSYNEQFF; cdr3_nt: TGTGCCAGCAGCTTAAAGGGGACTAGCGGAAGTTACAATGAGCAGTTCTTC
d_call: .; j_call: TRBJ1-2; clone_size: .; v_call: TRBV4-1; cdr3_aa: CASSHVPQGQHGYTF; cdr3_nt: TGCGCCAGCAGCCATGTCCCCCAGGGGCAGCATGGCTACACCTTC
d_call: TRBD1; j_call: TRBJ1-1; clone_size: few; v_call: TRBV9; cdr3_aa: CASSVGQGAYMNTEAFF; cdr3_nt: TGTGCCAGCAGCGTAGGGCAGGGGGCGTACATGAACACTGAAGCTTTCTTT
d_call: .; j_call: TRBJ2-1; clone_size: .; v_call: TRBV15; cdr3_aa: CATSRVGGHLYNEQFF; cdr3_nt: TGTGCCACCAGCAGAGTTGGAGGCCACCTGTACAATGAGCAGTTCTTC
d_call: .; j_call: TRBJ2-3; clone_size: .; v_call: TRBV27; cdr3_aa: CASSLAGGTDTQYF; cdr3_nt: TGTGCCAGCAGTTTAGCAGGGGGCACAGATACGCAGTATTTT
d_call: .; j_call: TRBJ2-7; clone_size: .; v_call: TRBV10-1; cdr3_aa: CASSKTLGGKTYEQYF; cdr3_nt: TGCGCCAGCAGCAAAACGCTAGGCGGGAAGACCTACGAGCAGTACTTC
d_call: .; j_call: TRBJ1-4; clone_size: .; v_call: TRBV6-6; cdr3_aa: CASKPTHGANEKLFF; cdr3_nt: TGTGCCAGCAAACCCACGCACGGGGCTAATGAAAAACTGTTTTTT
d_call: TRBD2; j_call: TRBJ2-3; clone_size: .; v_call: TRBV5-1; cdr3_aa: CASSGSWTSEWTDTQYF; cdr3_nt: TGCGCCAGCAGCGGGTCCTGGACTAGCGAGTGGACAGATACGCAGTATTTT
d_call: .; j_call: TRBJ1-1; clone_size: .; v_call: TRBV19; cdr3_aa: CASSPRQYYEAFF; cdr3_nt: TGTGCCAGTAGTCCGAGACAGTACTATGAAGCTTTCTTT
d_call: TRBD2; j_call: TRBJ2-1; clone_size: .; v_call: TRBV10-1; cdr3_aa: CASSEDRGGRGSYNEQFF; cdr3_nt: TGCGCCAGCAGTGAGGATCGCGGCGGGAGGGGGTCTTACAATGAGCAGTTCTTC
d_call: TRBD2; j_call: TRBJ2-6; clone_size: .; v_call: TRBV10-3; cdr3_aa: CAISPGLGVWSGANVLTF; cdr3_nt: TGTGCCATCAGTCCGGGACTAGGGGTTTGGTCTGGGGCCAACGTCCTGACTTTC
d_call: .; j_call: TRBJ1-5; clone_size: .; v_call: TRBV12-5; cdr3_aa: CASGPQAQPQHF; cdr3_nt: TGTGCTAGTGGTCCCCAGGCGCAGCCCCAGCATTTT
d_call: .; j_call: TRBJ2-7; clone_size: .; v_call: TRBV10-1; cdr3_aa: CASGRGGPYEQYF; cdr3_nt: TGCGCCAGCGGACGCGGGGGCCCCTACGAGCAGTACTTC
d_call: .; j_call: TRBJ1-2; clone_size: .; v_call: TRBV7-6; cdr3_aa: CASSSLAGSNYGYTF; cdr3_nt: TGTGCCAGCAGCTCCCTAGCTGGTTCCAACTATGGCTACACCTTC
d_call: TRBD2; j_call: TRBJ2-1; clone_size: few; v_call: TRBV29-1; cdr3_aa: CSGLVSYSGSYNEQFF; cdr3_nt: TGCAGCGGGTTGGTCTCCTATAGCGGGAGCTACAATGAGCAGTTCTTC
d_call: TRBD2; j_call: TRBJ2-7; clone_size: once; v_call: TRBV9; cdr3_aa: CASSVSGGGPGSEQYF; cdr3_nt: TGTGCCAGCAGCGTATCTGGGGGAGGGCCAGGGAGCGAGCAGTACTTC
d_call: .; j_call: TRBJ2-3; clone_size: .; v_call: TRBV27; cdr3_aa: CASSGTWRNTQYF; cdr3_nt: TGTGCCAGCAGCGGAACCTGGAGGAATACGCAGTATTTT
d_call: .; j_call: TRBJ1-1; clone_size: .; v_call: TRBV28; cdr3_aa: CASITAIYRWNTEAFF; cdr3_nt: TGTGCCAGCATTACCGCTATCTATCGGTGGAACACTGAAGCTTTCTTT
d_call: TRBD2; j_call: TRBJ2-3; clone_size: .; v_call: TRBV5-6; cdr3_aa: CASSLGTSGSPDTQYF; cdr3_nt: TGTGCCAGCAGCTTGGGGACTAGCGGGAGCCCAGATACGCAGTATTTT
d_call: .; j_call: TRBJ1-2; clone_size: .; v_call: TRBV4-3; cdr3_aa: CASTRVVRPNYGYTF; cdr3_nt: TGCGCCAGCACCCGGGTGGTGAGGCCTAACTATGGCTACACCTTC
d_call: .; j_call: TRBJ1-5; clone_size: .; v_call: TRBV29-1; cdr3_aa: CSVEEDRNQPQHF; cdr3_nt: TGCAGCGTTGAGGAGGACCGCAATCAGCCCCAGCATTTT
d_call: .; j_call: TRBJ2-1; clone_size: .; v_call: TRBV28; cdr3_aa: CASSLGTWAYNEQFF; cdr3_nt: TGTGCCAGCAGTTTAGGGACTTGGGCCTACAATGAGCAGTTCTTC
d_call: TRBD1; j_call: TRBJ1-5; clone_size: .; v_call: TRBV5-5; cdr3_aa: CASSRTGVHQPQHF; cdr3_nt: TGTGCCAGCAGCCGCACAGGGGTCCATCAGCCCCAGCATTTT
d_call: .; j_call: TRBJ1-1; clone_size: .; v_call: TRBV28; cdr3_aa: CASSLWNPGTEAFF; cdr3_nt: TGTGCCAGCAGTTTATGGAACCCGGGCACTGAAGCTTTCTTT
d_call: TRBD1; j_call: TRBJ2-7; clone_size: .; v_call: TRBV5-1; cdr3_aa: CASSLGTGEAYEQYF; cdr3_nt: TGCGCCAGCAGCTTGGGGACAGGGGAAGCCTACGAGCAGTACTTC
d_call: TRBD2; j_call: TRBJ2-7; clone_size: .; v_call: TRBV7-2; cdr3_aa: CASSLVLAGGPAYEQYF; cdr3_nt: TGTGCCAGCAGCTTAGTACTAGCGGGAGGGCCCGCCTACGAGCAGTACTTC
d_call: TRBD1; j_call: TRBJ2-7; clone_size: few; v_call: TRBV13; cdr3_aa: CASGCRGQGAYEQYF; cdr3_nt: TGTGCCAGCGGCTGCCGGGGACAGGGGGCTTACGAGCAGTACTTC